The 7 T cell receptor beta chains given below trace back to one sample, sequenced in a study of blood T cells in healthy people across ages (dated by TCRdb to the mid-2010s). Libraries were prepared through 5' RACE. TCRdb names Illumina HiSeq 2500 as the instrument used. A second PCR of roughly 6 to 12 cycles was run with a J-beta primer mix and a sample-barcoded 5' primer. The raw public data were reprocessed by TCRdb itself: fastp quality trimming at Q25, MiXCR clonotype calling, in-frame beta chains only. Merged by CDR3 protein, the rows form single entries marked with the most common genes and DNA. This sample lists 650,000 to 1,000,000 distinct CDR3 sequences; about 46% were detected once. The ten top clones hold roughly 18% of the sample. What was sequenced was blood. Receptors were obtained from a man older than 75 in good health.

The CDR3 reads CASRAGGAQNIQYF. Written as DNA, the CDR3 is TGTGCCAGCAGGGCAGGGGGCGCCCAAAACATTCAGTACTTC. V gene TRBV6-2 or TRBV6-3 combines with J gene TRBJ2-4; 8 nucleotides align to TRBD1. The CDR3 loop spans 14 amino acids. In germline, CDR1 is MNHEY, CDR2 SVGEGT. The V and J ends lost 6 bases and 5 bases, in that order; junction bases with no gene match: 6.

A single count supports this clonotype. The J gene is TRBJ2-5, the V gene TRBV7-2; 8 bases match TRBD2. V shed 0 bases and J 2 bases; nucleotides not matched to a gene: 2. The CDR3 extends over 15 amino acids. Germline V gives CDR1 SGHTA, CDR2 FQGNSA. For the CDR3, the DNA is TGTGCCAGCAGCTTAGCTAGCGGGACACAAGAGACCCAGTACTTC. Translation gives CASSLASGTQETQYF.

This chain uses TRBV5-5 with TRBJ2-7, with D possibly matching TRBD2 (6 bases). CDR3 length equals 15 residues. Trimming cost V 1 base and J 5 bases, with 16 bases left between them. Germline CDR1 reads SGHKS; CDR2 reads YYEKEE (reference sequence). CDR3 bases: TGTGCCAGCAGCTTGTATCGGGAGACAGACGACGAGCAGTACTTC. Its translation is CASSLYRETDDEQYF.

V is TRBV7-2 and J is TRBJ2-7; D not resolved. The V end lost 5 bases, the J end lost 2 bases, and 13 bases lay between the germline ends. This CDR3 is built from 14 residues. Germline V gene data show CDR1 as SGHTA and CDR2 as FQGNSA. CDR3 DNA sequence: TGTGCCAGCAGCCTCGCATTACCTACCTACGAGCAGTACTTC. Amino acid sequence: CASSLALPTYEQYF.

The chain employs TRBV7-2 and TRBJ2-7, with D uncertain. CDR1 and CDR2 from the germline V gene are SGHTA and FQGNSA. The CDR3 spans 13 residues. With 5 bases removed from V and 6 bases from J, the gap between germline ends came to 14 bases. The CDR3 region has the DNA TGTGCCAGCAGCGTAGTAGGATTCGGCGAGCAGTACTTC. Protein: CASSVVGFGEQYF.

The V gene is TRBV20-1, the J gene TRBJ2-4; D might be TRBD1 (6 bases). CDR1 and CDR2 (germline): DFQATT, SNEGSKA (reference sequence). The CDR3 is 15 amino acids. The ends were cut back, 3 bases at V and 2 bases at J, with 14 bases in the middle. CDR3 sequence: CSARDPGHSKNIQYF. The CDR3 DNA follows: TGCAGTGCTAGGGACCCGGGACATTCCAAAAACATTCAGTACTTC.

This clonotype turned up a few times. This rearrangement joins TRBV29-1 to TRBJ2-1; no firm D call. V shed 2 bases and J shed 4 bases, with 24 bases lying between them. The CDR3 spans 18 residues. Germline loops: CDR1 SQVTM, CDR2 ANQGSEA. The CDR3 nucleotides are TGCAGCGTTGAAACCCCGAAACCTCTACTGCCGAGGTACAATGAGCAGTTCTTC. Its protein is CSVETPKPLLPRYNEQFF.